The 3 T cell receptor beta chains below were found in one sample sequenced in a study of cytomegalovirus exposure and HLA in healthy donors. PCR primers comprised 60 Vbeta and 13 Jbeta primers. TCRdb's table, derived via immunoSEQ multiplex PCR, lists solely in-frame clones and lacks some. The data contain about 98,000 clones, 70% of them singletons. Sequencing was performed on PBMCs. The receptor set was obtained from a man in his fifties or sixties in good health and CMV-seronegative.

The chain joins TRBV7-6 to TRBJ2-2; 10 nucleotides match TRBD2. V trimming: 4 bases; J trimming: 1 base; junction bases outside the gene matches: 3. Per the germline V gene, CDR1 is SGHVS and CDR2 is FNYEAQ. CDR3 size: 16 residues. CDR3 residues: CASSSLAGGNTGELFF. DNA for the CDR3: TGTGCCAGCAGCTCCTTAGCGGGGGGGAACACCGGGGAGCTGTTTTTT.

J is TRBJ1-6 and V is TRBV18; D perhaps matches TRBD1 (5 bases). The CDR3 length is 15 residues. Trimming removed 0 bases at V and 7 bases at J, with 10 bases between. Germline V gene data show CDR1 as KGHSH and CDR2 as LQKENI. The CDR3 DNA reads TGTGCCAGCTCACCACCTAGCAGGGTGAATTCACCCCTCCACTTT. It yields the protein CASSPPSRVNSPLHF.

The rearrangement links TRBV7-9 to TRBJ2-2; perhaps TRBD1 as D (6 bases). The V gene's germline CDR1 is SEHNR and CDR2 FQNEAQ (reference sequence). V was shortened by 6 bases and J by 8 bases, with 7 bases between the two germline ends. The CDR3 loop spans 11 amino acids. The CDR3 coding sequence is TGTGCCAGCAGGGGGGCTGGGGAGCTGTTTTTT. Its protein product is CASRGAGELFF.